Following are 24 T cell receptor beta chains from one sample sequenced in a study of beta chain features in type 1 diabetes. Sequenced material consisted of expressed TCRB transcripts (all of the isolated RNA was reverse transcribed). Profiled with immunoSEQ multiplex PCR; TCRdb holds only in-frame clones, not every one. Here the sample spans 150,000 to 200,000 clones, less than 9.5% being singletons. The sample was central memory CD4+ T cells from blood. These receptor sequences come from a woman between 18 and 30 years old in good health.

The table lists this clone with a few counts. The CDR3 DNA reads as TGTGCCAGCTCACCTAACCCGACTAGCTCCAATGAGCAGTTCTTC. This codes for CASSPNPTSSNEQFF. This chain connects TRBV18 to TRBJ2-1; 7 bases map to TRBD2. This CDR3 comprises 15 residues. V was clipped by 3 bases and J by 6 bases; unmatched bases: 8. Germline values: CDR1 KGHSH, CDR2 LQKENI. Full variable domain (remainder filled in from reference TRBV18 and TRBJ2-1): NAGVMQNPRHLVRRRGQEARLRCSPMKGHSHVYWYRQLPEEGLKFMVYLQKENIIDESGMPKERFSAEFPKEGPSILRIQQVVRGDSAAYFCASSPNPTSSNEQFFGPGTRLTVL.

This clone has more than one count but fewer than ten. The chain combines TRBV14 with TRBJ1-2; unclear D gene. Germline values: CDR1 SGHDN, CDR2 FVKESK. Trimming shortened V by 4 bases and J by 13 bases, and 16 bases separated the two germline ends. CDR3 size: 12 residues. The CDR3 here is CASSPSKGGCTF. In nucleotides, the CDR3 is TGTGCCAGCAGCCCAAGTAAGGGAGGTTGCACCTTC. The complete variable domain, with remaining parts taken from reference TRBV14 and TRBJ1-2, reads EAGVTQFPSHSVIEKGQTVTLRCDPISGHDNLYWYRRVMGKEIKFLLHFVKESKQDESGMPNNRFLAERTGGTYSTLKVQPAELEDSGVYFCASSPSKGGCTFGSGTRLTVV.

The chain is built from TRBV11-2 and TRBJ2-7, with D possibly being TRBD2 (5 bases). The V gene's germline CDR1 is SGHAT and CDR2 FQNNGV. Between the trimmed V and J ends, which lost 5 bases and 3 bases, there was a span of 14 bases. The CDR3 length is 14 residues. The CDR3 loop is CASSRRENFYEQYF. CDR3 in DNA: TGTGCCAGCAGCCGTCGGGAAAACTTCTACGAGCAGTACTTC.

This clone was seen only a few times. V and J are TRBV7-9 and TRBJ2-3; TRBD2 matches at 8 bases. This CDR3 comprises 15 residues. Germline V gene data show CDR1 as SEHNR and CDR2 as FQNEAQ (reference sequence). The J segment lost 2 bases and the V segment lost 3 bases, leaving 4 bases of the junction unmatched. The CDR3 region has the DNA TGTGCCAGCAGCTTCACTAGCGGCTTCACAGATACGCAGTATTTT. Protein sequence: CASSFTSGFTDTQYF.

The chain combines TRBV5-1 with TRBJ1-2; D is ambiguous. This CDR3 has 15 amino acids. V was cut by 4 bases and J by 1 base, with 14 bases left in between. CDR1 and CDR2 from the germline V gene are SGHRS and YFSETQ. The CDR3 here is CASSIDTSLNYGYTF. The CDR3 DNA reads TGCGCCAGCAGCATTGACACAAGCCTTAACTATGGCTACACCTTC.

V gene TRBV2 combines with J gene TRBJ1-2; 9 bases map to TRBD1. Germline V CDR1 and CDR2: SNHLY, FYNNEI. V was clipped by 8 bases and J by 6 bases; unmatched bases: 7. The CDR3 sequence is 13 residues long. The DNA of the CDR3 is TGTGCCAGCTCAGCAGACAGGGGGAATGGCTACACCTTC. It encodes CASSADRGNGYTF.

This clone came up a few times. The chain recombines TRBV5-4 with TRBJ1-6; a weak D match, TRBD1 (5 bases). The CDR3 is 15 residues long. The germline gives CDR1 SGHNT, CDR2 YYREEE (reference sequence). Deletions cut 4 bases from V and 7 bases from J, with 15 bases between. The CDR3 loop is CASSVGVTGNSPLHF. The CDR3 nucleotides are TGTGCCAGCAGCGTGGGGGTGACGGGGAATTCACCCCTCCACTTT.

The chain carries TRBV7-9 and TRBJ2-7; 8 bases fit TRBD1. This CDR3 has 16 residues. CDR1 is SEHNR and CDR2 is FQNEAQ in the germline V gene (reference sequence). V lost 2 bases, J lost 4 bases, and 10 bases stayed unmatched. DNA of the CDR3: TGTGCCAGCAGCTTATCAGGACAGGGACGAACTTACGAGCAGTACTTC. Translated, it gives CASSLSGQGRTYEQYF.

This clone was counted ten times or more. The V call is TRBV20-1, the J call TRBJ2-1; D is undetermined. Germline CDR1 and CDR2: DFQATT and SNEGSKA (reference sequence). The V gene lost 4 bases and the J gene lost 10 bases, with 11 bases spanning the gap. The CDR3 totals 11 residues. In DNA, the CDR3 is TGCAGTGCTATCCAGTCATTCGAGCAGTTCTTC. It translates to CSAIQSFEQFF.

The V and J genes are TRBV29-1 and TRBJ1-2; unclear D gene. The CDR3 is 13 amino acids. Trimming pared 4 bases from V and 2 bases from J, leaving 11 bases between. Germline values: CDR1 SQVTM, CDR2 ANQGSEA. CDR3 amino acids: CSVGAGSNYGYTF. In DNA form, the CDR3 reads TGCAGCGTTGGCGCAGGTTCCAACTATGGCTACACCTTC.

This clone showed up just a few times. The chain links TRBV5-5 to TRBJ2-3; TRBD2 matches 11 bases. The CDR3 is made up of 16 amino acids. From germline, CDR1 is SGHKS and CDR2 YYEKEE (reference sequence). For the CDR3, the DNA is TGTGCATCTCAGGGTCTAGCGGGGGGAACCACAGATACGCAGTATTTT. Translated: CASQGLAGGTTDTQYF. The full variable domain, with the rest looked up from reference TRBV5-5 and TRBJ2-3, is DAGVTQSPTHLIKTRGQQVTLRCSPISGHKSVSWYQQVLGQGPQFIFQYYEKEERGRGNFPDRFSARQFPNYSSELNVNALLLGDSALYLCASQGLAGGTTDTQYFGPGTRLTVL.

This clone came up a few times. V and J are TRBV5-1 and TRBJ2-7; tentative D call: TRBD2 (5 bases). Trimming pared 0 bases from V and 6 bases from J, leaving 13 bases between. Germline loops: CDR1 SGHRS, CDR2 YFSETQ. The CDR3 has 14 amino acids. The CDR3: CASSLDSSGTEQYF. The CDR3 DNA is TGCGCCAGCAGCTTGGACAGCTCGGGAACCGAGCAGTACTTC.

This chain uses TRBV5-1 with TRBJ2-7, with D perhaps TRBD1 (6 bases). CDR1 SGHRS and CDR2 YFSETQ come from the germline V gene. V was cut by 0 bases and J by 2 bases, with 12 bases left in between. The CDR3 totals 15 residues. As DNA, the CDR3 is TGCGCCAGCAGCTTGGGGACAGCCATCGCCTACGAGCAGTACTTC. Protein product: CASSLGTAIAYEQYF. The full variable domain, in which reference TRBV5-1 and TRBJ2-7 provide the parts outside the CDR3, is KAGVTQTPRYLIKTRGQQVTLSCSPISGHRSVSWYQQTPGQGLQFLFEYFSETQRNKGNFPGRFSGRQFSNSRSEMNVSTLELGDSALYLCASSLGTAIAYEQYFGPGTRLTVT.

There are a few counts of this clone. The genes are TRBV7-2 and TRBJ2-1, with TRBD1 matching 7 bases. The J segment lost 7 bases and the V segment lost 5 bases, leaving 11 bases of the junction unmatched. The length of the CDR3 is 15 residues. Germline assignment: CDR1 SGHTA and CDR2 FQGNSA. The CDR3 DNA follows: TGTGCCAGCAGCCTCCAGACAGGGATGTTGAATGAGCAGTTCTTC. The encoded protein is CASSLQTGMLNEQFF.

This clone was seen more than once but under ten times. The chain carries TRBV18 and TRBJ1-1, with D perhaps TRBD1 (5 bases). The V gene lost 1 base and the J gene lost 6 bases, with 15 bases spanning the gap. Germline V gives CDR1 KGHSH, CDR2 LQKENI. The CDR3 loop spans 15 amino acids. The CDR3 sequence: CASSPRRGMMAEAFF. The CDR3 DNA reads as TGTGCCAGCTCACCACGGCGGGGGATGATGGCTGAAGCTTTCTTT.

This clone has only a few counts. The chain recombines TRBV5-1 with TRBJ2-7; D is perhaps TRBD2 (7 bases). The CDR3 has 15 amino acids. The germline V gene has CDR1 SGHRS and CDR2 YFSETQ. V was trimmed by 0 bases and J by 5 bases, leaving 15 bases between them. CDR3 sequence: CASSLEGGRGNEQYF. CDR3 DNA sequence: TGCGCCAGCAGCTTGGAGGGGGGGCGAGGAAACGAGCAGTACTTC.

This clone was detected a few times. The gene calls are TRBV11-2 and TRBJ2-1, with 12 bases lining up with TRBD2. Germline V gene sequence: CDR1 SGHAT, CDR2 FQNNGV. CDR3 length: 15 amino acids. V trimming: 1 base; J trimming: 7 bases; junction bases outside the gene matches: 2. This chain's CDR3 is CASSLVGTSGNEQFF. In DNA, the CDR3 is TGTGCCAGCAGCTTAGTAGGGACTAGCGGGAATGAGCAGTTCTTC.

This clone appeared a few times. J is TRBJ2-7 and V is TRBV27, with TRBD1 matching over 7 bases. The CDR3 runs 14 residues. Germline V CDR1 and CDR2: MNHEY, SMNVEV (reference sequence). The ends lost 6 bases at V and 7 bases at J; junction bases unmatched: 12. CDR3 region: CASRQTDRDGEQYF. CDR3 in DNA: TGTGCCAGCAGACAAACTGACAGGGACGGGGAGCAGTACTTC.

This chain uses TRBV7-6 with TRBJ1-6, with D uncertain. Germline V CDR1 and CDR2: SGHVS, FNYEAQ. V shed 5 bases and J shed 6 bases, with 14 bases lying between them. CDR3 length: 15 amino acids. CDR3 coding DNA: TGTGCCAGCAGCCGGGAGAAACCTCCTAATTCACCCCTCCACTTT. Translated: CASSREKPPNSPLHF.

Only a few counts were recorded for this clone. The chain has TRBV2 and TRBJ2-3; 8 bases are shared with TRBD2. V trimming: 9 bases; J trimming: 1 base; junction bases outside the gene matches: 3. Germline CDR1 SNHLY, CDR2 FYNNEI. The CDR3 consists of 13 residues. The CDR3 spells CARTGGGTDTQYF. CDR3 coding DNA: TGTGCCAGGACCGGGGGGGGCACAGATACGCAGTATTTT.

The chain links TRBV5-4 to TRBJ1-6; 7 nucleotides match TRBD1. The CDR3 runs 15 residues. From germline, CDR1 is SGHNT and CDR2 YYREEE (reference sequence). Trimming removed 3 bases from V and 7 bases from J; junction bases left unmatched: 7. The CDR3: CASSSNQGVNSPLHF. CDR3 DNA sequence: TGTGCCAGCAGCTCTAATCAGGGGGTCAATTCACCCCTCCACTTT. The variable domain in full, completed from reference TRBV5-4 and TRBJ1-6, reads ETGVTQSPTHLIKTRGQQVTLRCSSQSGHNTVSWYQQALGQGPQFIFQYYREEENGRGNFPPRFSGLQFPNYSSELNVNALELDDSALYLCASSSNQGVNSPLHFGNGTRLTVT.

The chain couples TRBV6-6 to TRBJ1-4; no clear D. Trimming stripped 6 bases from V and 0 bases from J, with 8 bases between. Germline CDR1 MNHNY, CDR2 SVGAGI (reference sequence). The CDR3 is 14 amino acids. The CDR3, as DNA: TGTGCCAGCAGCTCGGGTGCAACTAATGAAAAACTGTTTTTT. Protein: CASSSGATNEKLFF.

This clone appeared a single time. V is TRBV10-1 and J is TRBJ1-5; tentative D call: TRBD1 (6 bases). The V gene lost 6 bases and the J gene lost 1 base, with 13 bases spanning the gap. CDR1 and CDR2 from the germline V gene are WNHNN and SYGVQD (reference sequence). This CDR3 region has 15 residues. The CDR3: CASRINRVSNQPQHF. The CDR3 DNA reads TGCGCCAGCAGAATAAACAGGGTGAGCAATCAGCCCCAGCATTTT.

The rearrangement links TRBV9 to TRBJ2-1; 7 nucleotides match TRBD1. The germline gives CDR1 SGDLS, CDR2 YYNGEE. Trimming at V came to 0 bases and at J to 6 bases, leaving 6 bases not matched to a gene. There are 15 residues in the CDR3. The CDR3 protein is CASSVEPTGVNEQFF. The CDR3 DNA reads TGTGCCAGCAGCGTAGAGCCCACAGGGGTCAATGAGCAGTTCTTC.